The text below deals with one TCR beta chain. Its antigen specificity is not known. Per-base quality was not reported, and no clone a single base away is much larger than it. Collaborating institutions collected whole blood in K2EDTA tubes following their own protocols. For TCRbeta analysis, collaborator samples were shipped as frozen whole blood, as isolated PBMCs, or as DNA extracted from either sample type. These data originate in a study of blood T cell repertoires in COVID-19 (dated by TCRdb to about 2020). With regard to the full study: Samples from collaborators originated in the United States, Italy and Spain and spanned both the acute and convalescent phases of COVID-19. The material from the prospective study consisted of cDNA or gDNA derived from T cells, B-cell-depleted T cells, or PBMCs. Deeply sampled blood TCRbeta repertoires from subjects exposed to, actively infected with, or recovered from COVID-19 were included in the dataset. A freely available public database, intended as a resource for researchers studying the immune response to SARS-CoV-2, is where the repertoires were released. The samples were drawn from the first 160 participants of the ongoing ImmuneRACE study and from 1,254 subjects provided by 6 global collaborators. The sample metadata nearly always contained a de-identified subject ID, COVID-19 status, age in years and sex. Where available, HLA class I and class II types were taken from metadata supplied by the sample provider and were not determined by assay-based typing. The research as a whole found: How much clinical and demographic metadata was included differed by source and by participant, and the metadata was provided uncurated.

TCRbeta CDR3 regions were amplified from genomic DNA using the immunoSEQ Assay, a bias-controlled multiplex PCR. In the source study's methods: The number of nucleated cells in each sample was estimated by amplification of reference gene primers within the assay. Sequence reads were collapsed and filtered to measure the absolute abundance of every unique TCRbeta CDR3 rearrangement. For each sample, productive Simpson clonality was calculated by taking the square root of Simpson's diversity index across productive rearrangements. TCRdb's version of the immuneACCESS table is confined to in-frame rearrangements and falls short of the full clone set. An unresolved V gene accounts for under half of the shortfall where checked; the remainder is of unknown origin. V and J calls and clone size are as listed in that table; D and trimming were resolved from the DNA. The table for this sample lists under 80,000 clones; 86% of them were counted only once. The ten largest account for 9% to 15% of the sample.

From the cysteine up to the phenylalanine, the CDR3 has a length of 16 residues. Only the CDR3 DNA is retained, 48 bases long and in frame from the first base. In the germline V gene, CDR1 corresponds to SNHLY and CDR2 to FYNNEI. V and J lose 7 bases and 0 bases, and a span of 16 bases separates them. The source of this sequence is a human donor in a cohort sampled during active COVID-19. The sequence joins TRBV2 to TRBJ1-5; the D gene cannot be named for sure. Sequenced: peripheral blood. The sequence in DNA is TGTGCCAGCATCAGCGTTTTTACCCATAGCAATCAGCCCCAGCATTTT. This gives the protein CASISVFTHSNQPQHF. The entire variable domain, with the stretches around the CDR3 drawn from the reference TRBV2 and TRBJ1-5 proteins, is EPEVTQTPSHQVTQMGQEVILRCVPISNHLYFYWYRQILGQKVEFLVSFYNNEISEKSEIFDDQFSVERPDGSNFTLKIRSTKLEDSAMYFCASISVFTHSNQPQHFGDGTRLSIL.